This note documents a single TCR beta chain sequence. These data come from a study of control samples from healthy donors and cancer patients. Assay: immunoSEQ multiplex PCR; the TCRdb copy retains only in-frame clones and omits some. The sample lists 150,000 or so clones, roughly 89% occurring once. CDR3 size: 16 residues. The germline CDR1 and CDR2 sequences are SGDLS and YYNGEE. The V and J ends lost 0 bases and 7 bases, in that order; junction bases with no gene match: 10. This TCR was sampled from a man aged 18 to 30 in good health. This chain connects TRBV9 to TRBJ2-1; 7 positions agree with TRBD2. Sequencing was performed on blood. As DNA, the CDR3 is TGTGCCAGCAGCGTAGGAGCGGGGTCCGGGGGGAATGAGCAGTTCTTC. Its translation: CASSVGAGSGGNEQFF.